The present TCR beta chain was sequenced within a study of T-cell memory formation after mild COVID-19. This clonotype was counted many times. Germline CDR1 is SGHRS and CDR2 is YFSETQ. The CDR3 spans 13 residues. The V end lost 3 bases, the J end lost 7 bases, and 11 bases lay between the germline ends. TCRdb processed the 5' RACE reads anew with MiXCR; each CDR3 protein has one entry. The profile shows roughly 150,000 distinct CDR3 sequences, 20% to 25% of them singletons. The rearrangement joins TRBV5-1 to TRBJ2-1, with D unclear. The clonotype originates from an adult woman who had mild COVID-19 (a few samples of this study predate the infection). Cell type and time point are not known. Sequencing was done on a sample of PBMCs or a T cell subset sorted from them (not recorded which). Written as DNA, the CDR3 is TGCGCCAGCAGCTCCGGGTGGCAGAATGAGCAGTTCTTC. As protein: CASSSGWQNEQFF.